The 19 T cell receptor beta chains below come from one sample, sequenced in a study of beta chain features in type 1 diabetes (dated by TCRdb to the late 2010s). What the study reported, not specific to this receptor: In all four CD4+ subsets, TCRB CDR3 length was moderately but significantly shorter in type 1 diabetes patients.

The method was the immunoSEQ multiplex PCR assay. All of the isolated RNA was reverse transcribed with the High Capacity cDNA Reverse Transcription Kit, so expressed TCRB transcripts were sequenced. In TCRdb, the immuneACCESS table is reduced to in-frame sequences with V and J assigned. These tables do not hold every clone; where another copy was compared, an unresolved V gene accounts for under half, and the others remain unexplained. In this sample the table shows approximately 280,000 clones, roughly 15% of which occur a single time. The top ten hold less than 0.02% of the sample. No cognate antigen is known for these TCRs. Sequenced: naive CD4+ T cells from blood. The sample's cell subset or site label, decoded: true naive CD4+ T cells. These receptor sequences come from a man in his late teens or twenties with type 1 diabetes.

This clone has more than one count but fewer than ten. Different DNA sequences within this sample yield the same CDR3. V is TRBV30 and J is TRBJ2-7, with D possibly matching TRBD1 (6 bases). The CDR3 runs to 14 residues. The germline gives CDR1 GTSNPN, CDR2 SVGIG (reference sequence). V dropped 0 bases and J dropped 4 bases, with 13 bases sitting between them. CDR3 nucleotide sequence: TGTGCCTGGAGTGTTTCTGGGGGCGCGTACGAGCAGTACTTC. This gives the protein CAWSVSGGAYEQYF.

This sequence joins TRBV7-2 and TRBJ2-7; D perhaps matches TRBD2 (6 bases). Germline lookup yields CDR1 SGHTA and CDR2 FQGNSA. This CDR3 contains 12 residues. V was pared by 5 bases and J by 5 bases, with 10 bases between. The CDR3 protein is CASSTRRDEQYF. DNA for the CDR3: TGTGCCAGCAGCACCCGGAGGGACGAGCAGTACTTC.

This clone was recorded a few times. This chain connects TRBV12-5 to TRBJ2-5, with 7 positions matching TRBD2. Germline CDR1 reads LGHNT; CDR2 reads FRNRAP. This CDR3 has 13 residues. With 4 bases clipped from V and 4 bases from J, the junction kept 3 bases outside the gene matches. CDR3 coding DNA: TGTGCTAGTGGTTCAGCGGGGTCAGAGACCCAGTACTTC. Its protein product is CASGSAGSETQYF.

V is TRBV30 and J is TRBJ1-6, with D possibly TRBD1 on 6 matching bases. The CDR3 runs to 13 residues. Trimming took off 3 bases at V and 8 bases at J, with 11 bases between the two ends. Per the germline V gene, CDR1 is GTSNPN and CDR2 is SVGIG (reference sequence). In DNA form, the CDR3 reads TGTGCCTGGAGAGTACAGGGAGATTCACCCCTCCACTTT. Translation: CAWRVQGDSPLHF.

This clone was picked up a small number of times. The V and J genes are TRBV27 and TRBJ2-4; D unclear. The CDR3 runs to 13 residues. The V gene lost 6 bases and the J gene lost 6 bases, with 12 bases spanning the gap. Germline V gene data show CDR1 as MNHEY and CDR2 as SMNVEV (reference sequence). For the CDR3, the DNA is TGTGCCAGCAGCACCAATTACGGAAACATTCAGTACTTC. Residues: CASSTNYGNIQYF.

This clone has only a few counts. The CDR3 DNA reads TGCGCCAGCAGCCTCATTCCCGGGACTAGCGGGATCCCAGAGACCCAGTACTTC. Translated: CASSLIPGTSGIPETQYF. The chain uses TRBV5-1 and TRBJ2-5, with 13 bases lining up with TRBD2. The germline V gene has CDR1 SGHRS and CDR2 YFSETQ. The V and J ends lost 4 bases and 4 bases, in that order; junction bases with no gene match: 13. The CDR3 has 18 residues.

The V gene is TRBV29-1, the J gene TRBJ2-2; D may be TRBD2 (6 bases). The CDR3 totals 14 residues. The germline gives CDR1 SQVTM, CDR2 ANQGSEA. Trimming removed 5 bases from V and 5 bases from J, with 15 bases in between. The CDR3 here is CSVSRTGRTGELFF. The CDR3 region has the DNA TGCAGCGTTTCACGGACGGGGAGGACCGGGGAGCTGTTTTTT.

V usage is TRBV30 and J usage is TRBJ1-5; D gene uncertain. Trimming removed 5 bases at V and 0 bases at J, with 8 bases between. Germline V gives CDR1 GTSNPN, CDR2 SVGIG (reference sequence). The CDR3 covers 13 residues. The chain's CDR3 is CAWGPGSNQPQHF. In nucleotides, the CDR3 is TGTGCCTGGGGGCCTGGTAGCAATCAGCCCCAGCATTTT.

The chain employs TRBV18 and TRBJ2-7; D gene unclear. Trimming pared 0 bases from V and 3 bases from J, leaving 6 bases between. This CDR3 region has 13 residues. Germline values: CDR1 KGHSH, CDR2 LQKENI. CDR3 sequence (DNA): TGTGCCAGCTCACCACCCGACTTCTACGAGCAGTACTTC. Its protein product is CASSPPDFYEQYF.

This clone was counted between two and nine times. The genes are TRBV30 and TRBJ1-1; D uncertain. V lost 2 bases and J lost 7, with 5 bases in between. CDR3 length equals 10 residues. From germline, CDR1 is GTSNPN and CDR2 SVGIG (reference sequence). CDR3 loop: CAWSLGEAFF. The CDR3 bases are TGTGCCTGGAGTCTCGGTGAAGCTTTCTTT.

This clone was seen a few times. The J gene is TRBJ2-7, the V gene TRBV10-3; 9 positions agree with TRBD1. Germline V lookup: CDR1 ENHRY, CDR2 SYGVKD. This CDR3 contains 13 residues. The trim removed 10 bases at V and 5 bases at J, leaving 9 bases unmatched. The CDR3 protein is CANGGTGSHEQYF. The CDR3 DNA sequence: TGTGCCAACGGGGGGACAGGGAGCCACGAGCAGTACTTC.

This clone has only a few counts. The CDR3 region has the DNA TGTGCCTGGAGTGCCATCTACGAGCAGTACTTC. Protein product: CAWSAIYEQYF. This chain links TRBV30 with TRBJ2-7, with D unclear. Trimming pared 1 base from V and 3 bases from J, leaving 4 bases between. The CDR3 length is 11 residues. Per the germline V gene, CDR1 is GTSNPN and CDR2 is SVGIG (reference sequence).

The rearrangement uses TRBV29-1 and TRBJ1-2; 8 bases fit TRBD1. Germline lookup yields CDR1 SQVTM and CDR2 ANQGSEA. The V gene end was trimmed by 6 bases and the J gene end by 4 bases; junction bases not matched to a gene: 1. CDR3 length: 11 amino acids. The CDR3 spells CSVDRGYGYTF. In DNA, the CDR3 is TGCAGCGTAGACAGGGGCTATGGCTACACCTTC.

A few counts support this clone. The chain recombines TRBV7-9 with TRBJ2-7; 9 bases fit TRBD2. The V and J ends lost 4 bases and 8 bases, in that order; junction bases with no gene match: 9. This CDR3 is 14 amino acids long. The germline CDR1 and CDR2 sequences are SEHNR and FQNEAQ (reference sequence). The CDR3 loop is CASSSTGTSFQQYF. CDR3 DNA sequence: TGTGCCAGCAGCTCAACCGGGACTAGCTTCCAGCAGTACTTC.

The rearrangement joins TRBV7-9 to TRBJ2-2; D possibly corresponds to TRBD2 (5 bases). The V end lost 4 bases, the J end lost 5 bases, and 11 bases lay between the germline ends. Germline CDR1 reads SEHNR; CDR2 reads FQNEAQ (reference sequence). The CDR3 sequence is 14 residues long. The CDR3 region is CASSSAGKTGELFF. The CDR3, as DNA: TGTGCCAGCAGCTCCGCCGGGAAAACCGGGGAGCTGTTTTTT.

This chain joins TRBV5-1 and TRBJ2-6, with 9 bases lining up with TRBD1. This CDR3 has 20 residues. V was pared by 1 base and J by 6 bases, with 17 bases of the junction left unmatched. Germline CDR1 reads SGHRS; CDR2 reads YFSETQ. In nucleotides, the CDR3 is TGCGCCAGCAGCTTGAGAAATACAGGGGGCAATCGGGCAGAGGCCAACGTCCTGACTTTC. This encodes CASSLRNTGGNRAEANVLTF.

This clone was recorded a few times. The chain couples TRBV5-1 to TRBJ2-1; 15 bases agree with TRBD2. Germline CDR1 and CDR2: SGHRS and YFSETQ. This CDR3 comprises 19 residues. The ends lost 4 bases at V and 0 bases at J; junction bases unmatched: 8. The DNA for the CDR3 is TGCGCCAGCAGCGGCTTCGGACTAGCGGGAGGGGGCTCCTACAATGAGCAGTTCTTC. Translation: CASSGFGLAGGGSYNEQFF. Using reference TRBV5-1 and TRBJ2-1 for the parts outside the CDR3, the full variable domain is KAGVTQTPRYLIKTRGQQVTLSCSPISGHRSVSWYQQTPGQGLQFLFEYFSETQRNKGNFPGRFSGRQFSNSRSEMNVSTLELGDSALYLCASSGFGLAGGGSYNEQFFGPGTRLTVL.

The chain recombines TRBV6-6 with TRBJ2-3; D not certain. Per germline, CDR1 MNHNY and CDR2 SVGAGI (reference sequence). V was pared by 0 bases and J by 1 base, with 11 bases between. The CDR3 has 16 amino acids. The CDR3 DNA reads TGTGCCAGCAGTTACTCCTCAGCGATCCGCACAGATACGCAGTATTTT. Translation: CASSYSSAIRTDTQYF.

This clone turned up a few times. This sequence joins TRBV5-4 and TRBJ1-1; D may be TRBD1 (6 bases). The V gene lost 0 bases and the J gene lost 6 bases, with 12 bases spanning the gap. The CDR3 extends over 14 amino acids. CDR1 and CDR2 (germline): SGHNT, YYREEE (reference sequence). Here the CDR3 DNA reads TGTGCCAGCAGCTTGGACAGGGCGGGCGCTGAAGCTTTCTTT. This gives the protein CASSLDRAGAEAFF.